These 16 T cell receptor beta chains originate from one sample sequenced in a study of shared clonotypes between healthy human individuals. Data came from immunoSEQ multiplex PCR; TCRdb stores just in-frame clones and leaves some out. The repertoire has some 2,100,000 clones, approximately 94% of them found once; the top ten carry approximately 0.13%. Sequences were obtained from naive CD4+ T cells sorted from blood. Subset described: CD45RA+ positively selected. The receptors stem from a man aged 18 to 29 in good health.

The chain uses TRBV10-3 and TRBJ2-7, with 8 bases matching TRBD2. From germline, CDR1 is ENHRY and CDR2 SYGVKD. This CDR3 has 16 residues. Trimming took 2 bases from V and 2 from J; bases not matched to a gene: 8. CDR3 in amino acids: CAISEASGGETYEQYF. Written as DNA, the CDR3 is TGTGCCATCAGTGAGGCGAGCGGGGGTGAGACCTACGAGCAGTACTTC.

The chain has TRBV5-4 and TRBJ1-1, with 8 bases that match TRBD1. The CDR3 has 16 residues. The junction had 11 bases not matched to a gene; V was cut back by 5 bases and J by 2 bases. Germline CDR1 SGHNT, CDR2 YYREEE (reference sequence). In nucleotides, the CDR3 is TGTGCCAGCAGTCCCCCCCCGGACAGGGCTAACACTGAAGCTTTCTTT. This codes for CASSPPPDRANTEAFF.

This chain links TRBV5-1 with TRBJ2-1, with 12 bases matching TRBD2. Germline V CDR1 and CDR2: SGHRS, YFSETQ. This CDR3 has 18 amino acids. The V gene end was trimmed by 4 bases and the J gene end by 0 bases; junction bases not matched to a gene: 8. This CDR3 reads CASSTTSGGLSSYNEQFF. The CDR3 DNA reads TGCGCCAGCAGCACGACTAGCGGGGGCCTGAGCTCCTACAATGAGCAGTTCTTC.

V and J are TRBV7-2 and TRBJ2-5; TRBD2 agrees at 9 bases. The CDR3 sequence is 16 residues long. With 3 bases clipped from V and 5 bases from J, the junction kept 10 bases outside the gene matches. Germline CDR1 reads SGHTA; CDR2 reads FQGNSA. In DNA form, the CDR3 reads TGTGCCAGCAGCTTGGGGGTTAGCGGGAGAGGGGAGACCCAGTACTTC. The encoded protein is CASSLGVSGRGETQYF.

The chain carries TRBV6-1 and TRBJ2-7; D may be TRBD2 (6 bases). V lost 6 bases and J 7 bases, leaving 19 bases between the germline ends. There are 14 residues in the CDR3. CDR1 MNHNS and CDR2 SASEGT come from the germline V gene. CDR3 DNA: TGTGCCAGCAGGCGGGACGCAGTCTCAGGGGAGCAGTACTTC. It yields the protein CASRRDAVSGEQYF.

The rearrangement links TRBV6-5 to TRBJ2-4; no firm D call. The CDR3 runs 15 residues. Germline V gene lookup returns CDR1 MNHEY and CDR2 SVGAGI. The ends were cut back, 2 bases at V and 2 bases at J, with 10 bases in the middle. The CDR3 spells CASSYKAEPKNIQYF. CDR3 nucleotide sequence: TGTGCCAGCAGTTACAAGGCAGAACCCAAAAACATTCAGTACTTC.

The rearrangement links TRBV1 to TRBJ1-3; the table's D call TRBD1 went unverified against the DNA. TRBV1 is a recognized pseudogene. This CDR3 contains 15 residues. In DNA form, the CDR3 reads TGCACCAGCAGCCAAGAAGCCCAGGGGCCAAACACCATATATTTT. Translation gives CTSSQEAQGPNTIYF.

The chain links TRBV30 to TRBJ2-1; D is unresolved. CDR1 and CDR2 from the germline V gene are GTSNPN and SVGIG (reference sequence). V shed 1 base and J shed 8 bases, with 9 bases lying between them. CDR3 length: 12 amino acids. Written as DNA, the CDR3 is TGTGCCTGGAGTGCCCTGGTCGATGAGCAGTTCTTC. This translates into CAWSALVDEQFF.

DNA of the CDR3: TGTGCCAGCAGCTTGGGCAGGGGATCGTACCAGCCCCAGCATTTT. This gives the protein CASSLGRGSYQPQHF. This chain links TRBV7-2 with TRBJ1-5; D possibly corresponds to TRBD1 (6 bases). CDR3 length: 15 amino acids. Per germline, CDR1 SGHTA and CDR2 FQGNSA. Trimming took 3 bases from V and 7 from J, leaving 16 bases between them.

The genes are TRBV5-1 and TRBJ2-7; 7 nucleotides match TRBD2. The CDR3 spans 14 residues. CDR1 SGHRS and CDR2 YFSETQ come from the germline V gene. After removal of 4 bases from V and 3 bases from J, the junction contained 7 bases not matched to a gene. CDR3 sequence: CASSLRTSRYEQYF. In DNA, the CDR3 is TGCGCCAGCAGCCTGAGGACTAGTCGCTACGAGCAGTACTTC.

The chain has TRBV28 and TRBJ2-7, with 10 positions matching TRBD1. Germline assignment: CDR1 MDHEN and CDR2 SYDVKM. V shed 9 bases and J 7 bases; nucleotides not matched to a gene: 15. The length of the CDR3 is 15 residues. The CDR3 DNA reads TGTGCCAGTTTGACCCAGGGACAGGGGTCGCGGGAGCAGTACTTC. Its protein product is CASLTQGQGSREQYF.

This chain links TRBV5-1 with TRBJ2-2; tentatively, D is TRBD1 (5 bases). This CDR3 is built from 12 residues. V gave up 6 bases and J gave up 10 bases, with 13 bases separating them. Germline loops: CDR1 SGHRS, CDR2 YFSETQ. The CDR3 DNA is TGCGCCAGCACCATCGACAGTCTGGAGCTGTTTTTT. Encoded protein: CASTIDSLELFF.

The V and J genes are TRBV27 and TRBJ2-7; 8 bases line up with TRBD1. The junction had 4 bases not matched to a gene; V was cut back by 5 bases and J by 7 bases. Germline-derived CDR1 and CDR2 are MNHEY and SMNVEV (reference sequence). The CDR3 sequence is 12 residues long. CDR3 residues: CASSTTGVEQYF. As DNA, the CDR3 is TGTGCCAGCAGTACGACAGGGGTTGAGCAGTACTTC.

The CDR3 is CASSEAGVGGNTIYF. The CDR3 region has the DNA TGTGCCAGCAGTGAAGCGGGAGTGGGTGGAAACACCATATATTTT. This chain connects TRBV6-1 to TRBJ1-3, with D unresolved. The CDR3 is 15 residues long. CDR1 is MNHNS, CDR2 SASEGT, per germline. V lost 0 bases, J lost 3 bases, and 9 bases lay in between.

This rearrangement joins TRBV2 to TRBJ2-4, with TRBD1 matching over 7 bases. Germline V gene data show CDR1 as SNHLY and CDR2 as FYNNEI. V lost 8 bases to trimming and J lost 2 bases; unmatched junction nucleotides: 12. The CDR3 has 16 residues. The CDR3 region is CASGDRQGKSKNIQYF. The CDR3 nucleotides read TGTGCCAGCGGGGATAGACAGGGAAAATCCAAAAACATTCAGTACTTC.

The chain has TRBV5-6 and TRBJ2-2, with a possible D match to TRBD2 (5 bases). The V end lost 3 bases, the J end lost 5 bases, and 14 bases lay between the germline ends. The CDR3 loop spans 15 amino acids. Germline V gene sequence: CDR1 SGHDT, CDR2 YYEEEE. The CDR3 bases are TGTGCCAGCAGCTCGGCCGGGGTAAAAACCGGGGAGCTGTTTTTT. Amino acid sequence: CASSSAGVKTGELFF.